This T cell receptor beta chain was found in a study of cytomegalovirus exposure and HLA in healthy donors. The primer mix had 60 Vbeta and 13 Jbeta primers. The data were produced by immunoSEQ multiplex PCR, yet TCRdb's version contains in-frame clones alone and is incomplete. The data contain around 100,000 clones, more than 65% of them singletons. The sequenced material came from PBMCs. The receptor was isolated from a woman under 30 in good health and CMV-seropositive.

CDR3 nucleotide sequence: TGTGCCAGCAGCTTTAGCGGGAGATGGGGTGAGCAGTTCTTC. It translates to CASSFSGRWGEQFF. The chain is built from TRBV5-4 and TRBJ2-1; the match to TRBD2 covers 9 bases. Germline V lookup: CDR1 SGHNT, CDR2 YYREEE (reference sequence). Unmatched junction bases numbered 6, after V lost 2 bases and J lost 9 bases. This CDR3 contains 14 residues.